Listed below are T cell receptor beta chains from one sample, sequenced in a study of OX40 agonist ivuxolimab in advanced cancers. The protocol was immunoSEQ multiplex PCR, while the TCRdb copy is restricted to in-frame clones and leaves out a portion. The sample shows over 100,000 clones, 80% to 90% of them seen only once. Sequenced material: CD4+ or CD8+ T cells sorted from blood, taken in a trial of the OX40 agonist ivuxolimab. The receptor set was obtained from an adult with an advanced solid tumor such as melanoma, head and neck, liver or kidney cancer. The CDR3 runs from the conserved cysteine through the conserved F or W. D genes are given only for firm matches. A clone size is listed for some rows: how often the clone was seen (once, few, many), or a class if it is expanded.

>TRBJ2-3|NA|TRBV5-1|TRBD1
CASKLGQVTDTQYF
TGCGCCAGCAAATTGGGACAGGTAACAGATACGCAGTATTTT
>TRBJ2-1|NA|TRBV11-2|TRBD2
CASSFSGGPSYNEQFF
TGTGCCAGCAGCTTTAGCGGGGGGCCCTCCTACAATGAGCAGTTCTTC
>TRBJ2-2|NA|TRBV5-1|NA
CASSRDIRNTGELFF
TGCGCCAGCAGCCGGGACATCAGGAACACCGGGGAGCTGTTTTTT
>TRBJ2-2|NA|TRBV19|TRBD1
CASSSPGQGNTGELFF
TGTGCCAGTAGTTCGCCGGGACAGGGCAACACCGGGGAGCTGTTTTTT
>TRBJ2-5|NA|TRBV4-1|NA
CASSRDVWETQYF
TGCGCCAGCAGCCGGGATGTGTGGGAGACCCAGTACTTC
>TRBJ1-5|NA|TRBV2|NA
CASSERGTGDQPQHF
TGTGCCAGCAGTGAAAGGGGGACGGGAGATCAGCCCCAGCATTTT
>TRBJ2-7|NA|TRBV29-1|NA
CSVGQGSYEQYF
TGCAGCGTTGGCCAGGGCTCCTACGAGCAGTACTTC
>TRBJ2-2|NA|TRBV10-3|NA
CAISAGRERSGELFF
TGTGCCATCAGTGCAGGCAGGGAACGATCCGGGGAGCTGTTTTTT
>TRBJ2-7|NA|TRBV11-3|NA
CASSEEGIGEQYF
TGTGCCAGCAGCGAGGAAGGTATTGGCGAGCAGTACTTC
>TRBJ2-7|NA|TRBV9|TRBD2
CASSVGSSGGFALEQYF
TGTGCCAGCAGCGTAGGAAGTAGCGGGGGCTTCGCCTTGGAGCAGTACTTC
>TRBJ2-1|NA|TRBV7-2|TRBD2
CASSISGGDYNEQFF
TGTGCCAGCAGCATTAGCGGGGGGGACTACAATGAGCAGTTCTTC
>TRBJ2-1|NA|TRBV5-1|NA
CASSLAPGSNEQFF
TGCGCCAGCAGCTTGGCTCCGGGTTCCAATGAGCAGTTCTTC
>TRBJ1-4|NA|TRBV7-9|NA
CASSLRRSSGTNEKLFF
TGTGCCAGCAGCTTACGACGATCTTCCGGAACTAATGAAAAACTGTTTTTT
>TRBJ1-2|NA|TRBV6-5|NA
CASMIQGSSPLTF
TGTGCCAGCATGATACAGGGTTCATCCCCCCTCACCTTC
>TRBJ1-4|NA|TRBV2|TRBD1
CASQDRVDEKLFF
TGTGCCAGCCAAGACAGGGTTGATGAAAAACTGTTTTTT
>TRBJ2-7|once|TRBV28|NA
CASSPGQSSYEQYF
TGTGCCAGCAGTCCAGGACAGAGCTCCTACGAGCAGTACTTC
>TRBJ2-1|NA|TRBV9|TRBD1
CASSAGQGANEQFF
TGTGCCAGCAGCGCCGGACAGGGAGCGAATGAGCAGTTCTTC
>TRBJ2-5|NA|TRBV5-5|NA
CASSFGLSQETQYF
TGTGCCAGCAGCTTCGGCCTCTCCCAAGAGACCCAGTACTTC
>TRBJ2-7|NA|TRBV25-1|NA
CASSLIPGLYEQYF
TGTGCCAGCAGCTTAATCCCGGGCCTCTACGAGCAGTACTTC
>TRBJ1-1|NA|TRBV10-1|NA
CASSESGRESFF
TGCGCCAGCAGTGAGTCTGGCAGGGAATCTTTCTTT
>TRBJ2-5|NA|TRBV6-6|NA
CASKAGWMLETQYF
TGTGCCAGTAAGGCAGGGTGGATGCTAGAGACCCAGTACTTC
>TRBJ2-3|NA|TRBV11-2|TRBD1
CASSFAGTGVGDTQYF
TGTGCCAGCAGCTTTGCCGGGACAGGGGTAGGAGATACGCAGTATTTT
>TRBJ1-1|NA|TRBV7-2|NA
CASSLNGVGTEAFF
TGTGCCAGCAGCCTAAACGGGGTAGGCACTGAAGCTTTCTTT
>TRBJ1-2|NA|TRBV21-1|NA
CASSKGRLRTKPRAYGYTF
TGTGCCAGCAGCAAAGGGCGTTTGAGGACAAAACCACGGGCCTATGGCTACACCTTC
>TRBJ2-3|NA|TRBV30|NA
CAWTKGQGPDTQYF
TGTGCCTGGACTAAGGGCCAGGGCCCAGATACGCAGTATTTT
>TRBJ2-6|NA|TRBV19|TRBD1
CASSKDREVANVLTF
TGTGCCAGTAGTAAGGACAGGGAGGTCGCCAACGTCCTGACTTTC
>TRBJ1-5|NA|TRBV6-1|NA
CASSELGGNQPQHF
TGTGCCAGCAGTGAGCTGGGGGGCAATCAGCCCCAGCATTTT
>TRBJ1-6|few|TRBV7-6|NA
CASSPGDRDRSSPLHF
TGTGCCAGCAGCCCCGGGGATCGGGACCGGTCTTCACCCCTCCACTTT
>TRBJ1-4|NA|TRBV30|TRBD1
CAWRGQGGEKLFF
TGTGCCTGGAGGGGACAGGGAGGAGAAAAACTGTTTTTT
>TRBJ2-3|NA|TRBV9|NA
CASSVGQADTQYF
TGTGCCAGCAGCGTAGGCCAGGCAGATACGCAGTATTTT
>TRBJ2-2|NA|TRBV6-6|NA
CASSLTRADTGELFF
TGTGCCAGCAGCCTTACCCGGGCCGACACCGGGGAGCTGTTTTTT
>TRBJ2-5|NA|TRBV7-9|NA
CASSLDRPETQYF
TGTGCCAGCAGCTTAGACAGGCCAGAGACCCAGTACTTC
>TRBJ2-1|NA|TRBV19|TRBD1
CATGTGSIYEQFF
TGTGCCACCGGGACAGGGTCTATCTATGAGCAGTTCTTC
>TRBJ1-5|NA|TRBV6-5|TRBD1
CASTSQGRQPQHF
TGTGCCAGCACATCACAGGGGCGGCAGCCCCAGCATTTT
>TRBJ1-1|NA|TRBV11-3|NA
CASSLRANTEAFF
TGTGCCAGCAGCTTAAGGGCGAACACTGAAGCTTTCTTT
>TRBJ2-5|NA|TRBV11-2|NA
CASSLNPGPQETQYF
TGTGCCAGCAGCTTAAATCCGGGCCCCCAAGAGACCCAGTACTTC
>TRBJ1-2|NA|TRBV28|NA
CASSRAYGYTF
TGTGCCAGCAGTCGGGCCTATGGCTACACCTTC
>TRBJ2-3|NA|TRBV7-9|TRBD1
CASSSRDRGLDTQYF
TGTGCCAGCAGCAGCCGGGACAGGGGGCTAGATACGCAGTATTTT
>TRBJ1-5|once|TRBV28|NA
CASSSTGGAGDQPQHF
TGTGCCAGCAGTTCGACCGGGGGGGCGGGGGATCAGCCCCAGCATTTT
>TRBJ1-2|NA|TRBV7-6|NA
CASSLIYGYTF
TGTGCCAGCAGCTTAATCTATGGCTACACCTTC
>TRBJ1-2|NA|TRBV11-3|NA
CASSNRTTGHWKPNYGYTF
TGTGCCAGCAGCAACCGAACTACGGGACACTGGAAACCTAACTATGGCTACACCTTC
>TRBJ2-4|NA|TRBV4-3|TRBD1
CASSQDGGQGVQNIQYF
TGCGCCAGCAGCCAAGATGGGGGACAGGGGGTCCAAAACATTCAGTACTTC
>TRBJ2-1|NA|TRBV28|NA
CASISGSYNEQFF
TGTGCCAGCATTTCCGGGTCCTACAATGAGCAGTTCTTC
>TRBJ1-1|NA|TRBV28|NA
CASGLRRDTEAFF
TGTGCCAGCGGTTTGAGGCGAGACACTGAAGCTTTCTTT
>TRBJ1-5|NA|TRBV10-1|NA
CASSDHQPQHF
TGCGCCAGCAGTGATCATCAGCCCCAGCATTTT
>TRBJ1-2|NA|TRBV5-6|NA
CASSAWVAGPVGGYTF
TGTGCCAGCAGCGCATGGGTCGCCGGGCCAGTGGGAGGCTACACCTTC
>TRBJ1-2|NA|TRBV6-6|NA
CASSPGVNYGYTF
TGTGCCAGCAGTCCAGGGGTCAACTATGGCTACACCTTC
>TRBJ1-4|NA|TRBV4-3|TRBD1
CASSQEGQGAGKLFF
TGCGCCAGCAGCCAAGAGGGACAGGGTGCGGGAAAACTGTTTTTT
>TRBJ2-3|once|TRBV12-5|TRBD1
CASGLVTGGVDTQYF
TGTGCTAGTGGTTTGGTCACAGGGGGCGTGGATACGCAGTATTTT
>TRBJ2-7|NA|TRBV19|TRBD1
CASSTSGGDTSPYEQYF
TGTGCCAGTAGTACGTCAGGGGGTGACACGTCACCCTACGAGCAGTACTTC
>TRBJ2-7|NA|TRBV5-6|NA
CASSLKLGTTYEQYF
TGTGCCAGCAGCTTGAAGCTGGGGACAACCTACGAGCAGTACTTC
>TRBJ2-7|NA|TRBV5-5|TRBD1
CASSLLDRGAYEQYF
TGTGCCAGCAGCTTGTTGGACAGGGGCGCCTACGAGCAGTACTTC
>TRBJ1-2|NA|TRBV10-3|NA
CAISESGGGRGYTF
TGTGCCATCAGTGAAAGTGGTGGGGGACGAGGCTACACCTTC
>TRBJ1-2|NA|TRBV5-4|NA
CASSLVDGLNGYTF
TGTGCCAGCAGCTTGGTGGACGGCCTCAATGGCTACACCTTC
>TRBJ1-2|NA|TRBV29-1|TRBD1
CSVDDRDDYGYTF
TGCAGCGTTGACGACAGGGACGACTATGGCTACACCTTC
>TRBJ2-7|NA|TRBV5-1|NA
CASSLSQAGMGEQYF
TGCGCCAGCAGCTTGTCCCAGGCAGGGATGGGCGAGCAGTACTTC
>TRBJ2-1|NA|TRBV25-1|TRBD1
CASSDRRDRDNNEQFF
TGTGCCAGCAGTGATCGCCGGGACAGAGACAACAATGAGCAGTTCTTC
>TRBJ2-2|NA|TRBV25-1|NA
CASSERQVNTGELFF
TGTGCCAGCAGTGAAAGGCAGGTTAACACCGGGGAGCTGTTTTTT
>TRBJ1-2|once|TRBV19|TRBD1
CASTDRAEDYGYTF
TGTGCCAGCACCGACAGGGCGGAAGACTATGGCTACACCTTC
>TRBJ2-7|NA|TRBV21-1|NA
CATPQRTGRLGTYEQYF
TGTGCCACTCCGCAGAGGACAGGGCGGCTAGGTACCTACGAGCAGTACTTC